One sample yielded the 3 T cell receptor beta chains listed below, sequenced in a study of OX40 agonist ivuxolimab in advanced cancers. Assay: immunoSEQ multiplex PCR; the TCRdb copy retains only in-frame clones and omits some. The sample lists 27,000 or so clones; 83% were seen once. Sequenced material: CD4+ or CD8+ T cells sorted from blood, taken in a trial of the OX40 agonist ivuxolimab. The receptors derive from an adult with an advanced solid tumor such as melanoma, head and neck, liver or kidney cancer.

This rearrangement joins TRBV12-5 to TRBJ2-3, with D perhaps matching TRBD1 (5 bases). CDR3 length: 17 residues. V was trimmed by 1 base and J by 1 base, leaving 15 bases between them. CDR1 LGHNT and CDR2 FRNRAP come from the germline V gene. The chain's CDR3 is CASGLDIQGRGTDTQYF. CDR3 DNA sequence: TGTGCTAGTGGTTTGGATATCCAGGGTAGGGGCACAGATACGCAGTATTTT.

The chain is built from TRBV10-3 and TRBJ1-5; 7 nucleotides line up with TRBD1. CDR3 length: 13 residues. Germline V lookup: CDR1 ENHRY, CDR2 SYGVKD. J lost 6 bases, V lost 4 bases, and 3 bases had no gene match. CDR3 nucleotide sequence: TGTGCCATCAGTGGACAGGGCGGTCAGCCCCAGCATTTT. Amino acids: CAISGQGGQPQHF.

The chain recombines TRBV30 with TRBJ2-3, with D unclear. CDR1 and CDR2 from the germline V gene are GTSNPN and SVGIG (reference sequence). Trimming removed 5 bases from V and 3 bases from J, with 3 bases in between. This CDR3 has 10 amino acids. The CDR3 region is CAWDTDTQYF. In DNA, the CDR3 is TGTGCCTGGGATACAGATACGCAGTATTTT. The full variable domain, completed using reference TRBV30 and TRBJ2-3, is SQTIHQWPATLVQPVGSPLSLECTVEGTSNPNLYWYRQAAGRGLQLLFYSVGIGQISSEVPQNLSASRPQDRQFILSSKKLLLSDSGFYLCAWDTDTQYFGPGTRLTVL.